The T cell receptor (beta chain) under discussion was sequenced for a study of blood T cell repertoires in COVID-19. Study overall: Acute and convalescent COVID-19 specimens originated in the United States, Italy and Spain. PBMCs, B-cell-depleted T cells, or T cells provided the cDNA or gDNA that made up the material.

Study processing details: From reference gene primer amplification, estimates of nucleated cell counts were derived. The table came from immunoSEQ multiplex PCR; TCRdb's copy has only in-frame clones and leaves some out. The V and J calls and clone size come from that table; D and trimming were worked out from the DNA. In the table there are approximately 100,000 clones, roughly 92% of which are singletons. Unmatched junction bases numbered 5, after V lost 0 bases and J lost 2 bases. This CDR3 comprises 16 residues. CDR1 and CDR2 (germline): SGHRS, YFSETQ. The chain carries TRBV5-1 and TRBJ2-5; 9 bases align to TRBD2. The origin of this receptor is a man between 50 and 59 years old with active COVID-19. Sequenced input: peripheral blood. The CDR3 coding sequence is TGCGCCAGCAGCTTGGGCCCTAGCGGGGTACAAGAGACCCAGTACTTC. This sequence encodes CASSLGPSGVQETQYF.